The text below deals with one T cell receptor (beta chain). This record belongs to a study of blood T cell repertoires in COVID-19. The assay was immunoSEQ multiplex PCR, and TCRdb's table has in-frame clones only and misses some. This sample has about 86,000 clones, with approximately 80% found just once. This TCR was sampled from a woman at least 80 years old with active or convalescent COVID-19. The sequencing sample was made of peripheral blood.

The CDR3 spells CASSLSDRGSYEQYF. The CDR3 DNA reads TGTGCCAGCAGTTTGTCGGACAGGGGTTCCTACGAGCAGTACTTC. V and J are TRBV27 and TRBJ2-7; 9 bases line up with TRBD1. Trimming at V came to 3 bases and at J to 1 base, leaving 4 bases not matched to a gene. The CDR3 has 15 residues. Per the germline V gene, CDR1 is MNHEY and CDR2 is SMNVEV (reference sequence).